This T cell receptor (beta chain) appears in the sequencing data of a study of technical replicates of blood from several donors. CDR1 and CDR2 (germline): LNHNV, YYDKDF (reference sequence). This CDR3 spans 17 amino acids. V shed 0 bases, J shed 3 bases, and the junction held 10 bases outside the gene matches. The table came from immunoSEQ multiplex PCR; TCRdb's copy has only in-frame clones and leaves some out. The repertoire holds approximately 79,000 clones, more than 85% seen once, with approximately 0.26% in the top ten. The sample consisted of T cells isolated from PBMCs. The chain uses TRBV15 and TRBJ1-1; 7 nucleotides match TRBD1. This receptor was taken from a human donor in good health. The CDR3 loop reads CATSRDLLGQGDTEAFF. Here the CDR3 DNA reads TGTGCCACCAGCAGAGATCTACTTGGGCAGGGGGACACTGAAGCTTTCTTT. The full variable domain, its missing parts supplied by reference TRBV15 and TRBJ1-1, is DAMVIQNPRYQVTQFGKPVTLSCSQTLNHNVMYWYQQKSSQAPKLLFHYYDKDFNNEADTPDNFQSRRPNTSFCFLDIRSPGLGDTAMYLCATSRDLLGQGDTEAFFGQGTRLTVV.